This T cell receptor beta chain comes out of a study of cytomegalovirus exposure and HLA in healthy donors. General study points: In a later analysis, most CMV-associated TCR beta chains appeared HLA-restricted.

PCR used 60 Vbeta primers and 13 Jbeta primers. This table comes from immunoSEQ multiplex PCR, and its TCRdb copy is limited to in-frame clones, with some not included. The sample shows under 200,000 clones, roughly 73% of them seen only once. With respect to this clone: The antigen remains undetermined.

J lost 2 bases, V lost 3 bases, and 4 bases had no gene match. CDR3 size: 14 residues. CDR1 GTSNPN and CDR2 SVGIG come from the germline V gene (reference sequence). The TCR sequence derives from a woman younger than 45 in good health and CMV-seronegative. Specimen: PBMCs. J is TRBJ2-7 and V is TRBV30; 10 bases match TRBD1. The CDR3 DNA is TGTGCCTGGAGCGCCGGGACAGGGGCCTACGAGCAGTACTTC. Protein sequence: CAWSAGTGAYEQYF.